This T cell receptor (beta chain) came from a study of siplizumab effects on memory and regulatory T cells. CDR1 is SGHRS and CDR2 is YFSETQ in the germline V gene. The CDR3 is made up of 15 amino acids. With 0 bases removed from V and 6 bases from J, the gap between germline ends came to 12 bases. Findings of the study overall: Of the proliferating CD4+ or CD8+ clones, roughly 75-97% lacked a naive or memory phenotype that could be assigned.

Sequencing used immunoSEQ multiplex PCR; TCRdb keeps in-frame clones, though not all of them. The sample has about 100,000 clones, 92% seen once; the top ten hold about 12%. To note about this clone: Its cognate antigen is unknown.

The sequenced sample consisted of non-Treg CD4+ T cells sorted from blood. The chain uses TRBV5-1 and TRBJ1-4; a possible D gene is TRBD1 (6 bases). The source is a human donor in good health. The CDR3 sequence: CASSLEVGADEKLFF. In nucleotides, the CDR3 is TGCGCCAGCAGCTTGGAGGTGGGGGCGGATGAAAAACTGTTTTTT.